The rows below give T cell receptor beta chains drawn from one sample of a study of OX40 agonist ivuxolimab in advanced cancers. Clones were sequenced by immunoSEQ multiplex PCR, and TCRdb holds only the in-frame ones, with some missing. The repertoire holds 98,000 or so clones, with approximately 89% as singletons. The source was CD4+ or CD8+ T cells sorted from blood, collected in a trial of the OX40 agonist ivuxolimab. The receptor set was obtained from an adult with an advanced solid tumor such as melanoma, head and neck, liver or kidney cancer. Both conserved end residues are part of each CDR3. D genes are given only for firm matches. Rows may omit the clone size; those that give it use once, few, many or a size class.

abundance	d_gene	v_gene	j_gene	CDR3aa	CDR3nt
.	TRBD1	TRBV4-1	TRBJ1-6	CASPGTGVYSPLHF	TGCGCCAGCCCCGGGACAGGGGTCTATTCACCCCTCCACTTT
.	TRBD1	TRBV6-5	TRBJ1-1	CASSSPGQGSTEAFF	TGTGCCAGCAGTTCCCCAGGACAGGGCAGCACTGAAGCTTTCTTT
.	.	TRBV5-4	TRBJ2-6	CASSGFTGTGANVLTF	TGTGCCAGCAGCGGATTTACAGGGACCGGGGCCAACGTCCTGACTTTC
.	.	TRBV11-1	TRBJ1-4	CASSPQGFTNEKLFF	TGTGCCAGCAGCCCTCAGGGATTCACTAATGAAAAACTGTTTTTT
.	.	TRBV11-3	TRBJ2-1	CASSLGGPGIDNEQFF	TGTGCCAGCAGCTTAGGGGGTCCAGGGATCGACAATGAGCAGTTCTTC
once	.	TRBV28	TRBJ1-2	CASSFRGHYGYTF	TGTGCCAGCAGTTTTAGAGGCCACTATGGCTACACCTTC
.	.	TRBV10-3	TRBJ2-2	CAISEGGPTGELFF	TGTGCCATCAGTGAGGGGGGCCCCACCGGGGAGCTGTTTTTT
.	.	TRBV2	TRBJ1-2	CASNRDGNYGYTF	TGTGCCAGCAACAGGGACGGCAACTATGGCTACACCTTC
once	.	TRBV7-3	TRBJ2-5	CASSSQGGEETQYF	TGTGCCAGCAGCTCCCAGGGGGGCGAGGAGACCCAGTACTTC
once	.	TRBV5-4	TRBJ1-2	CASSTQTVNYGYTF	TGTGCCAGCAGCACCCAGACAGTAAATTATGGCTACACCTTC
.	TRBD2	TRBV5-1	TRBJ2-5	CASSSPAGTQETQYF	TGCGCCAGCAGCTCCCCAGCGGGGACTCAAGAGACCCAGTACTTC
.	TRBD2	TRBV10-3	TRBJ2-2	CAISERGDTGELFF	TGTGCCATCAGTGAACGGGGGGACACCGGGGAGCTGTTTTTT
.	TRBD1	TRBV7-3	TRBJ2-2	CASSRDRGVGELFF	TGTGCCAGCAGCCGGGACAGGGGAGTCGGGGAGCTGTTTTTT
.	.	TRBV28	TRBJ1-5	CASTSPSTNSNQPQHF	TGTGCCAGCACTTCACCCAGTACTAATAGCAATCAGCCCCAGCATTTT
few	.	TRBV30	TRBJ1-1	CAWSTIGTAEAFF	TGTGCCTGGAGTACCATAGGTACGGCTGAAGCTTTCTTT
.	.	TRBV6-1	TRBJ2-2	CASSGMRTGELFF	TGTGCCAGCAGTGGGATGAGGACCGGGGAGCTGTTTTTT
.	.	TRBV30	TRBJ2-2	CAWSGTLNTGELFF	TGTGCCTGGAGTGGGACATTGAACACCGGGGAGCTGTTTTTT
.	.	TRBV19	TRBJ2-7	CASSTVARPYEQYF	TGTGCCAGTAGTACGGTAGCGCGGCCCTACGAGCAGTACTTC
once	.	TRBV6-5	TRBJ2-7	CASSPRQVEYEQYF	TGTGCCAGCAGTCCCCGACAGGTAGAGTACGAGCAGTACTTC
once	.	TRBV11-2	TRBJ2-7	CASTENPGREQYF	TGTGCCAGCACCGAGAATCCGGGGCGCGAGCAGTACTTC
.	.	TRBV6-6	TRBJ1-2	CASSYGAGANYGYTF	TGTGCCAGCAGTTACGGGGCAGGGGCAAACTATGGCTACACCTTC
.	.	TRBV5-1	TRBJ2-6	CASAHPSGANVLTF	TGCGCCAGCGCTCACCCCTCTGGGGCCAACGTCCTGACTTTC
.	.	TRBV14	TRBJ2-2	CASRPTLPGELFF	TGTGCCAGCAGACCGACTTTGCCCGGGGAGCTGTTTTTT
.	.	TRBV28	TRBJ2-1	CASSGAINEQFF	TGTGCCAGCTCCGGAGCTATTAATGAGCAGTTCTTC
.	TRBD2	TRBV7-9	TRBJ2-1	CASSSLLAGLIYNEQFF	TGTGCCAGCAGCTCACTCCTAGCGGGACTTATCTACAATGAGCAGTTCTTC
.	TRBD1	TRBV10-2	TRBJ2-3	CASSEQGADTQYF	TGCGCCAGCAGTGAACAGGGGGCAGATACGCAGTATTTT
once	TRBD2	TRBV10-1	TRBJ2-2	CASSGTSGLNTGELFF	TGCGCCAGCAGTGGGACTAGCGGGTTAAACACCGGGGAGCTGTTTTTT
.	.	TRBV5-1	TRBJ2-7	CASSAGPRLDEQYF	TGCGCCAGCAGCGCGGGACCGAGGCTTGACGAGCAGTACTTC
.	.	TRBV15	TRBJ2-5	CATSRDRGKETQYF	TGTGCCACCAGCAGAGACCGGGGAAAAGAGACCCAGTACTTC
.	.	TRBV7-9	TRBJ1-4	CASSPSEKLFF	TGTGCCAGCAGCCCCTCCGAAAAACTGTTTTTT
.	TRBD1	TRBV11-2	TRBJ1-5	CASSSTGGNQPQHF	TGTGCCAGCAGCTCAACAGGGGGAAATCAGCCCCAGCATTTT
.	.	TRBV19	TRBJ1-1	CASSIVAGLNTEAFF	TGTGCCAGTAGTATCGTGGCAGGCCTTAACACTGAAGCTTTCTTT
.	.	TRBV7-6	TRBJ2-1	CASSLSYNEQFF	TGTGCCAGCAGCTTAAGTTACAATGAGCAGTTCTTC
.	.	TRBV28	TRBJ1-2	CASSLDQQDKYTF	TGTGCCAGCAGTTTAGATCAGCAAGATAAGTACACCTTC
.	.	TRBV6-6	TRBJ1-5	CASSYKPDSNQPQHF	TGTGCCAGCAGTTACAAGCCAGATAGCAATCAGCCCCAGCATTTT
once	TRBD1	TRBV5-1	TRBJ1-3	CASRDRADGNTIYF	TGCGCCAGCAGGGACAGGGCAGATGGAAACACCATATATTTT
.	TRBD2	TRBV30	TRBJ2-3	CAWSPTSGDTQYF	TGTGCCTGGAGTCCTACTAGCGGAGATACGCAGTATTTT
.	.	TRBV18	TRBJ1-2	CASSPPSAPGPIGYTF	TGTGCCAGCTCACCACCGTCAGCCCCCGGTCCTATAGGCTACACCTTC
.	.	TRBV19	TRBJ1-1	CASSMVGTEAFF	TGTGCCAGTAGTATGGTGGGCACTGAAGCTTTCTTT